These 22 T cell receptor beta chains were all obtained from the same sample, sequenced in a study of cytomegalovirus exposure and HLA in healthy donors (dated by TCRdb to the late 2010s). Libraries were prepared through the immunoSEQ multiplex PCR assay. The multiplex PCR relied on a mix of 60 forward primers for TCR Vbeta segments and 13 reverse primers for TCR Jbeta segments. TCRdb took this table from immuneACCESS and kept in-frame rearrangements with V and J called. Such tables lack part of the clones; where checked against another copy, unresolved V genes explain under half of the gap, and the rest is unexplained. The sample profile shows 120,000 or so clones; about 80% of them were found once. The leading ten clones occupy roughly 3.1% of the sample. Sequences were obtained from PBMCs. The receptor set was obtained from a man younger than 40 in good health and CMV-seronegative.

The chain employs TRBV5-1 and TRBJ2-1; 9 positions match TRBD1. The V gene's germline CDR1 is SGHRS and CDR2 YFSETQ. The CDR3 is 14 amino acids. The V gene end was trimmed by 3 bases and the J gene end by 7 bases; junction bases not matched to a gene: 5. For the CDR3, the DNA is TGCGCCAGCAGCTCGACAGGGGGTAATAATGAGCAGTTCTTC. Its protein is CASSSTGGNNEQFF.

The rearrangement uses TRBV7-6 and TRBJ1-1; D call uncertain. Trimming left V 1 base short and J 6 bases short, with 12 bases between. The length of the CDR3 is 14 residues. Germline CDR1 and CDR2: SGHVS and FNYEAQ. Here the CDR3 reads CASSLGPGQAEAFF. DNA of the CDR3: TGTGCCAGCAGCTTAGGACCAGGTCAAGCTGAAGCTTTCTTT.

The genes are TRBV6-1 and TRBJ1-1; tentatively, D is TRBD1 (5 bases). The CDR3 runs to 13 residues. Germline loops: CDR1 MNHNS, CDR2 SASEGT. V lost 7 bases and J lost 0, with 9 bases in between. The CDR3 bases are TGTGCCAGCACGATGGGGCTGAACACTGAAGCTTTCTTT. This encodes CASTMGLNTEAFF.

The J gene is TRBJ1-5, the V gene TRBV5-1; D is unclear. Trimming took off 7 bases at V and 4 bases at J, with 12 bases between the two ends. The V gene's germline CDR1 is SGHRS and CDR2 YFSETQ. This CDR3 is built from 13 residues. This chain's CDR3 is CASRRDDNQPQHF. DNA for the CDR3: TGCGCCAGCCGGAGGGATGATAATCAGCCCCAGCATTTT.

This clone was recorded a few times. This chain uses TRBV10-1 with TRBJ2-1; no definite D call. CDR1 WNHNN and CDR2 SYGVQD come from the germline V gene (reference sequence). The CDR3 spans 12 residues. V was trimmed by 3 bases and J by 10 bases, leaving 10 bases between them. DNA of the CDR3: TGCGCCAGCAGTGAACCGCGCCGAGAGCAGTTCTTC. Its protein product is CASSEPRREQFF.

The chain has TRBV28 and TRBJ1-4; 7 bases fit TRBD1. The V gene end was trimmed by 10 bases and the J gene end by 7 bases; junction bases not matched to a gene: 6. CDR1 is MDHEN, CDR2 SYDVKM, per germline. This CDR3 is built from 12 residues. The CDR3 spells CAIQGIGEKLFF. The DNA of the CDR3 is TGTGCCATACAGGGGATTGGTGAAAAACTGTTTTTT.

This clone was seen only once. The chain uses TRBV6-4 and TRBJ1-2, with TRBD1 matching over 8 bases. CDR1 is MRHNA and CDR2 is SNTAGT in the germline V gene. This CDR3 comprises 13 residues. J was trimmed by 7 bases and V by 0 bases; bases with no gene match: 1. CDR3 protein: CASSDSTGVGYTF. CDR3 in DNA: TGTGCCAGCAGTGACTCGACAGGGGTTGGCTACACCTTC.

The V and J genes are TRBV28 and TRBJ2-1, with a possible D match to TRBD2 (6 bases). The CDR3 runs to 15 residues. Trimming left V 7 bases short and J 1 base short, with 14 bases between. The germline V gene has CDR1 MDHEN and CDR2 SYDVKM. This CDR3 reads CASIPTGGSYNEQFF. DNA of the CDR3: TGTGCCAGCATTCCGACCGGGGGTTCCTACAATGAGCAGTTCTTC.

This clone has a handful of counts. This chain joins TRBV5-1 and TRBJ2-7, with 8 bases aligning to TRBD2. The V gene end was trimmed by 0 bases and the J gene end by 3 bases; junction bases not matched to a gene: 5. Germline loops: CDR1 SGHRS, CDR2 YFSETQ. CDR3 length: 15 amino acids. CDR3: CASSLDGRGDYEQYF. The CDR3 nucleotides read TGCGCCAGCAGCTTGGACGGGCGGGGGGACTACGAGCAGTACTTC.

The rearrangement joins TRBV9 to TRBJ2-5; 8 nucleotides match TRBD1. This CDR3 spans 14 amino acids. Germline loops: CDR1 SGDLS, CDR2 YYNGEE. The junction had 10 bases not matched to a gene; V was cut back by 4 bases and J by 8 bases. The CDR3 nucleotides are TGTGCCAGCAGCTCAGGACAGGGCAGTTCCACCCAGTACTTC. Its protein is CASSSGQGSSTQYF. Variable domain in full (rest from reference TRBV9 and TRBJ2-5): DSGVTQTPKHLITATGQRVTLRCSPRSGDLSVYWYQQSLDQGLQFLIQYYNGEERAKGNILERFSAQQFPDLHSELNLSSLELGDSALYFCASSSGQGSSTQYFGPGTRLLVL.

The V gene is TRBV6-5, the J gene TRBJ1-6; 7 bases match TRBD1. CDR1 and CDR2 (germline): MNHEY, SVGAGI. The CDR3 is 14 residues long. The V segment lost 1 base and the J segment 6 bases; nucleotides outside the gene matches: 0. CDR3 sequence: CASSYWDSNSPLHF. CDR3 DNA sequence: TGTGCCAGCAGTTACTGGGACAGTAATTCACCCCTCCACTTT.

V gene TRBV30 combines with J gene TRBJ1-3; no reliable D call. CDR1 GTSNPN and CDR2 SVGIG come from the germline V gene (reference sequence). CDR3 size: 11 residues. V lost 5 bases and J 2 bases, leaving 4 bases between the germline ends. The CDR3 DNA reads TGTGCCTGGTTAACTGGAAACACCATATATTTT. Translating gives CAWLTGNTIYF.

CDR3 coding DNA: TGTGCCAGCAGCCGTAGCACAGATACGCAGTATTTT. Translating gives CASSRSTDTQYF. This chain uses TRBV11-2 with TRBJ2-3; no clear D. Germline CDR1 is SGHAT and CDR2 is FQNNGV. The CDR3 covers 12 residues. V dropped 5 bases and J dropped 0 bases, with 3 bases sitting between them.

This clone was recorded a few times. V usage is TRBV28 and J usage is TRBJ1-5; no reliable D call. Trimming shortened V by 8 bases and J by 2 bases, and 7 bases separated the two germline ends. The CDR3 totals 12 residues. The V gene's germline CDR1 is MDHEN and CDR2 SYDVKM. In nucleotides, the CDR3 is TGTGCCAGCCGGGAGGGCAATCAGCCCCAGCATTTT. Protein sequence: CASREGNQPQHF.

This chain links TRBV5-1 with TRBJ2-7; D unresolved. The CDR3 is 12 amino acids. CDR1 and CDR2 from the germline V gene are SGHRS and YFSETQ. Deletions cut 3 bases from V and 0 bases from J, with 4 bases between. In DNA, the CDR3 is TGCGCCAGCAGCTGGAGCTCCTACGAGCAGTACTTC. Protein sequence: CASSWSSYEQYF.

This clone was counted once. The chain recombines TRBV19 with TRBJ2-7; no firm D call. The V end was cut by 1 base, the J end by 0 bases, with 7 bases between. Germline V CDR1 and CDR2: LNHDA, SQIVND (reference sequence). The CDR3 covers 14 residues. The CDR3 spells CASSIAYSSYEQYF. In DNA, the CDR3 is TGTGCCAGTAGTATAGCATACAGCTCCTACGAGCAGTACTTC.

The chain has TRBV19 and TRBJ1-1, with D possibly matching TRBD1 (5 bases). The CDR3 has 12 amino acids. Between the trimmed V and J ends, which lost 11 bases and 11 bases, there was a span of 21 bases. CDR1 and CDR2 from the germline V gene are LNHDA and SQIVND (reference sequence). CDR3 nucleotide sequence: TGTGCCGCCCACACCCCAAGGGGAATGGCTTTCTTT. This translates into CAAHTPRGMAFF. The whole variable domain, remainder taken from reference TRBV19 and TRBJ1-1, is DGGITQSPKYLFRKEGQNVTLSCEQNLNHDAMYWYRQDPGQGLRLIYYSQIVNDFQKGDIAEGYSVSREKKESFPLTVTSAQKNPTAFYLCAAHTPRGMAFFGQGTRLTVV.

The CDR3 region has the DNA TGTGCCAGCAGCTTACAGAGGAACACTGAAGCTTTCTTT. It specifies CASSLQRNTEAFF. This chain joins TRBV5-8 and TRBJ1-1; D is unclear. This CDR3 has 13 residues. Trimming pared 2 bases from V and 1 base from J, leaving 6 bases between. From germline, CDR1 is SGHTS and CDR2 YDEGEE.

The gene calls are TRBV27 and TRBJ1-2, with no clear D. Germline CDR1 and CDR2: MNHEY and SMNVEV (reference sequence). V lost 3 bases to trimming and J lost 3 bases, with 14 bases between them. The CDR3 totals 15 residues. The CDR3: CASSLLMSRHYGYTF. The CDR3, as DNA: TGTGCCAGCAGTTTGTTAATGTCCAGGCACTATGGCTACACCTTC.

The gene calls are TRBV12-2 and TRBJ2-4; the table gives TRBD2 as D, unverified against the DNA. TRBV12-2 counts as a pseudogene. The CDR3 sequence is 20 residues long. In DNA, the CDR3 is TGTGCAAGTCGCTTAGAGTGGCTAGCGGGGCCCCGGCTCGCCAAAAACATTCAGTACTTC. It specifies CASRLEWLAGPRLAKNIQYF.

The chain is built from TRBV6-5 and TRBJ2-1; 8 bases map to TRBD1. Trimming cost V 5 bases and J 3 bases; bases outside gene matches: 6. CDR3 length: 15 amino acids. Germline V gene lookup returns CDR1 MNHEY and CDR2 SVGAGI. The CDR3 DNA reads TGTGCCAGCAGTCCCGGCAGGGGGCACTACAATGAGCAGTTCTTC. Amino acid sequence: CASSPGRGHYNEQFF.

The chain links TRBV30 to TRBJ1-2; D not resolved. Germline loops: CDR1 GTSNPN, CDR2 SVGIG (reference sequence). The CDR3 has 14 residues. Trimming left V 1 base short and J 2 bases short, with 11 bases between. The chain's CDR3 is CAWSAPRLNYGYTF. The CDR3 coding sequence is TGTGCCTGGAGTGCCCCGAGGCTGAACTATGGCTACACCTTC.